This T cell receptor (beta chain) was profiled in a study of T cells in Graves' hyperthyroidism and ophthalmopathy. In germline, CDR1 is SEHNR, CDR2 FQNEAQ (reference sequence). Trimming removed 1 base from V and 4 bases from J, with 4 bases in between. This CDR3 spans 12 amino acids. This clonotype was picked up many times. TCR beta CDR3 region amplification was performed from RNA transcripts. HTBI primers drove first-round RT-PCR of the TCR CDR3. TCRdb independently ran MiXCR on the multiplex PCR reads; one entry per CDR3 protein. The repertoire consists of hundreds of thousands of distinct CDR3 sequences, with 38% occurring once and the leading ten covering 7.5% to 9.5%.

The chain has TRBV7-9 and TRBJ1-1; D is undetermined. This receptor was obtained from a young man with Graves' hyperthyroidism. The sequencing sample was made of blood. CDR3 in amino acids: CASSLVPTEAFF. CDR3 in DNA: TGTGCCAGCAGCTTAGTACCCACTGAAGCTTTCTTT.